The source of this T cell receptor beta chain is a study of T-cell reconstitution after alpha-beta-depleted transplantation in children. Germline V gives CDR1 MDHEN, CDR2 SYDVKM. V lost 2 bases, J lost 2 bases, and 13 bases lay in between. The CDR3 is 15 residues long. This clonotype was counted once. The TCRbeta library was prepared with unique molecular identifiers. TCRdb analysed the PCR reads with MiXCR anew, one entry per CDR3 protein. The sample has about 400,000 distinct CDR3 sequences, roughly 21% seen once. This clonotype was obtained from a human donor who donated a stem cell graft to a child with acute myeloid leukemia. The sequencing here drew on PBMCs from the stem cell graft donor, taken from the stem cell graft. The chain carries TRBV28 and TRBJ2-7, with D perhaps TRBD2 (5 bases). The CDR3 DNA is TGTGCCAGCAGTTTAACGCGCGGGCAGACCTACGAGCAGTACTTC. Its protein is CASSLTRGQTYEQYF.